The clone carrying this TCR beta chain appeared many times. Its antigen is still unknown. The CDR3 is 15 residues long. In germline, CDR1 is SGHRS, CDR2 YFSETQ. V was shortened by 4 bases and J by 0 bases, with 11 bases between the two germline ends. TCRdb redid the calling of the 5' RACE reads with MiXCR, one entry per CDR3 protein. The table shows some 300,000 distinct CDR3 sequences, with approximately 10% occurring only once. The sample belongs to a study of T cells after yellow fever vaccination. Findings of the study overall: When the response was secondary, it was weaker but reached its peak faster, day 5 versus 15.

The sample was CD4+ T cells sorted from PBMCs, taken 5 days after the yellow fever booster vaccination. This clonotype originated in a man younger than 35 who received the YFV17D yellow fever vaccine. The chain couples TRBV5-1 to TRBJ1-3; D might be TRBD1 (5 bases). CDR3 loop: CASSEGLYSGNTIYF. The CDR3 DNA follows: TGCGCCAGCAGCGAGGGGTTATACTCTGGAAACACCATATATTTT.